Listed below are T cell receptor beta chains from one sample, sequenced in a study of T-cell memory formation after mild COVID-19. Via MiXCR, TCRdb re-called the 5' RACE reads, giving one row per CDR3 protein. The table includes over 250,000 distinct CDR3 sequences, roughly 15% detected once. The sequenced sample consisted of PBMCs or a T cell subset sorted from them (not recorded which). All receptors derive from a man aged 18-30 years who had mild COVID-19 (a few samples of this study predate the infection). Cell type and time point are not known. The CDR3 runs from the conserved cysteine through the conserved F or W. Fields, in order: D gene, clone size, J gene, V gene, CDR3 protein, CDR3 DNA. A D gene is named only where the DNA matches it firmly. Where a row states a size, it is once, few, many or the class of an expanded clone; other rows omit it.

. . TRBJ2-3 TRBV20-1 CSAHIPGEGTDTQYF TGCAGTGCCCATATCCCGGGGGAGGGCACAGATACGCAGTATTTT
. many TRBJ2-3 TRBV4-1 CASSKRDGTDTQYF TGCGCCAGCAGCAAAAGGGACGGCACAGATACGCAGTATTTT
. few TRBJ2-7 TRBV4-3 CASSQGRARGEQYF TGCGCCAGCAGCCAAGGTCGGGCTCGGGGCGAGCAGTACTTC
. . TRBJ2-3 TRBV27 CASSRPGAGTDTQYF TGTGCCAGCTCGAGGCCGGGGGCCGGCACAGATACGCAGTATTTT
. . TRBJ2-1 TRBV9 CASSLPHLGGRPEQFF TGTGCCAGCAGCCTCCCGCATCTCGGGGGGCGGCCTGAGCAGTTCTTC
. once TRBJ1-1 TRBV5-1 CASKPKGGGAEAFF TGCGCCAGCAAACCGAAGGGCGGTGGGGCTGAAGCTTTCTTT
TRBD1 few TRBJ1-1 TRBV10-3 CAISPGQGGEAFF TGTGCCATCAGTCCAGGACAGGGGGGTGAAGCTTTCTTT
TRBD2 . TRBJ2-3 TRBV6-2/TRBV6-3 CASSNWGGTDTQYF TGTGCCAGCAGCAACTGGGGGGGAACAGATACGCAGTATTTT
. . TRBJ1-6 TRBV4-3 CASSQPDRNSPLHF TGCGCCAGCAGCCAGCCCGACCGTAATTCACCCCTCCACTTT
. . TRBJ2-1 TRBV4-3 CASSQGSAGDEQFF TGCGCCAGCAGCCAAGGGAGCGCAGGAGATGAGCAGTTCTTC
. . TRBJ2-3 TRBV20-1 CSAEAGGSTDTQYF TGCAGTGCCGAAGCAGGCGGGAGCACAGATACGCAGTATTTT
. few TRBJ1-2 TRBV7-2 CASIWDGPTEEGYTF TGTGCCAGCATTTGGGATGGACCCACCGAGGAGGGCTACACCTTC
. . TRBJ1-2 TRBV20-1 CSARKGGSYGYTF TGCAGTGCTAGAAAGGGGGGTAGCTATGGCTACACCTTC
TRBD2 . TRBJ2-4 TRBV3-1 CASSHSAGRDIQYF TGTGCCAGCAGCCATTCCGCGGGGAGGGACATTCAGTACTTC
TRBD1 few TRBJ1-2 TRBV9 CASTETGGYGYTF TGTGCCAGCACCGAAACAGGGGGGTATGGCTACACCTTC
TRBD2 few TRBJ2-4 TRBV15 CATSRRLAGGPGAIQYF TGTGCCACCAGCCGCCGACTAGCGGGGGGGCCGGGAGCCATTCAGTACTTC
TRBD1 many TRBJ2-3 TRBV6-2/TRBV6-3 CASGNRGDTQYF TGTGCCAGCGGTAACAGGGGAGATACGCAGTATTTT
. many TRBJ2-3 TRBV4-2 CASSQDWLSDTQYF TGTGCCAGCAGCCAAGATTGGCTTTCAGATACGCAGTATTTT
TRBD1 few TRBJ2-7 TRBV6-6 CASSYPTGGYSYEQYF TGTGCCAGCAGTTACCCGACAGGGGGTTACTCCTACGAGCAGTACTTC
. . TRBJ2-3 TRBV12-3/TRBV12-4 CASSSRDPDTQYF TGTGCCAGCAGTTCCCGGGACCCGGATACGCAGTATTTT
. few TRBJ1-3 TRBV9 CASSVGEDRGNTIYF TGTGCCAGCAGCGTAGGGGAGGATAGGGGAAACACCATATATTTT
TRBD2 . TRBJ2-1 TRBV7-6 CASSSEGPGLAGVNEQFF TGTGCCAGCAGCTCGGAGGGACCGGGACTAGCGGGGGTGAATGAGCAGTTCTTC
. many TRBJ2-1 TRBV12-3/TRBV12-4 CASSPAPGINEQFF TGTGCCAGCAGCCCCGCGCCGGGAATCAATGAGCAGTTCTTC
. . TRBJ1-1 TRBV6-2/TRBV6-3 CASSYSTSGHGTSAFF TGTGCCAGCAGTTACTCGACATCAGGGCACGGTACGTCGGCTTTCTTT
. . TRBJ2-5 TRBV25-1 CASSELGQGEGETQYF TGTGCCAGCAGTGAATTAGGGCAGGGCGAGGGAGAGACCCAGTACTTC
TRBD1 . TRBJ2-5 TRBV28 CASTPRGKQGQETQYF TGTGCCAGCACCCCTAGGGGGAAACAGGGGCAAGAGACCCAGTACTTC
TRBD1 . TRBJ2-1 TRBV20-1 CSAPSSRDRVIRNEQFF TGCAGTGCTCCGTCCTCCCGGGACAGGGTGATCAGGAATGAGCAGTTCTTC
. many TRBJ2-1 TRBV11-3 CASSQKQGDYNEQFF TGTGCCAGCAGCCAAAAACAGGGAGACTACAATGAGCAGTTCTTC
TRBD1 . TRBJ1-4 TRBV5-5 CASSPGQARREKLFF TGTGCCAGCAGCCCGGGACAGGCCCGTCGAGAAAAACTGTTTTTT
. . TRBJ2-3 TRBV4-2 CASSQVATSRTDTQYF TGTGCCAGCAGCCAAGTTGCGACTAGTCGCACAGATACGCAGTATTTT
. . TRBJ2-5 TRBV11-2 CASSLLGGGPQETQYF TGTGCCAGCAGCTTATTAGGGGGGGGTCCCCAAGAGACCCAGTACTTC
. few TRBJ2-6 TRBV5-1 CASSSTLSGANVLTF TGCGCCAGCAGCTCAACCCTCTCTGGGGCCAACGTCCTGACTTTC
TRBD2 . TRBJ2-1 TRBV5-1 CASSLGLAGARGEQFF TGCGCCAGCAGCTTGGGGCTAGCGGGGGCCCGGGGCGAGCAGTTCTTC
. . TRBJ1-5 TRBV28 CASSLNPFNQPQHF TGTGCCAGCAGTTTAAACCCCTTCAATCAGCCCCAGCATTTT
. few TRBJ2-1 TRBV29-1 CSVEGTTGEQFF TGCAGCGTTGAAGGGACAACCGGTGAGCAGTTCTTC
TRBD1 . TRBJ1-6 TRBV18 CASSPPGQYNSPLHF TGTGCCAGCTCACCGCCGGGACAGTATAATTCACCCCTCCACTTT
TRBD2 few TRBJ2-3 TRBV7-2 CASSLVSLAGGSTQYF TGTGCCAGCAGCTTAGTATCCCTAGCGGGGGGAAGTACGCAGTATTTT
. few TRBJ1-2 TRBV19 CASSRASTANYGYTF TGTGCCAGTAGTCGGGCTTCGACAGCCAACTATGGCTACACCTTC
. . TRBJ2-3 TRBV6-2/TRBV6-3 CASSFRPPVQRPTDTQYF TGTGCCAGCAGTTTTCGGCCACCGGTTCAGCGTCCCACAGATACGCAGTATTTT
TRBD2 . TRBJ2-7 TRBV7-2 CASSPLLAGGWEQYF TGTGCCAGCAGCCCACTCCTAGCGGGGGGTTGGGAGCAGTACTTC
TRBD1 few TRBJ2-3 TRBV2 CASRRQGMKAHSDTQYF TGTGCCAGCAGGAGACAGGGGATGAAGGCACATTCAGATACGCAGTATTTT
. few TRBJ2-1 TRBV5-6 CASSPYGQGRNEQFF TGTGCCAGCAGTCCGTACGGGCAGGGGAGGAATGAGCAGTTCTTC
TRBD1 few TRBJ2-2 TRBV11-2 CASSPPAGRGGYGELFF TGTGCCAGCAGCCCTCCTGCGGGTCGAGGGGGCTACGGGGAGCTGTTTTTT
. . TRBJ1-5 TRBV7-8 CASSLQGNRNQPQHF TGTGCCAGCAGCTTACAGGGCAACCGAAATCAGCCCCAGCATTTT
. few TRBJ2-4 TRBV5-5 CASSLYGIIQYF TGTGCCAGCAGCTTGTATGGGATCATTCAGTACTTC
TRBD1 few TRBJ2-5 TRBV7-3 CASSPQGGWVETQYF TGTGCCAGCAGCCCACAGGGGGGCTGGGTAGAGACCCAGTACTTC
. . TRBJ1-2 TRBV6-6 CASSYSPGPQGYGYTF TGTGCCAGCAGTTACTCTCCGGGACCCCAAGGCTATGGCTACACCTTC
. few TRBJ1-1 TRBV7-9 CASSLLASNTEAFF TGTGCCAGCAGCCTTTTAGCATCGAACACTGAAGCTTTCTTT